A single sample gave rise to the 7 T cell receptor beta chains below, sequenced in a study of cytomegalovirus exposure and HLA in healthy donors. PCR amplification relied on 60 Vbeta primers (plus 13 Jbeta primers). Assay: immunoSEQ multiplex PCR; the TCRdb copy retains only in-frame clones and omits some. The sample totals 45,000 to 70,000 clones; its top ten clones hold 9.5% to 11%. The sample was PBMCs. These receptor sequences come from a woman between 50 and 59 years old in good health and CMV-seropositive.

The J gene is TRBJ1-4, the V gene TRBV28; D is possibly TRBD1 (5 bases). The germline V gene has CDR1 MDHEN and CDR2 SYDVKM. V was shortened by 4 bases and J by 0 bases, with 12 bases between the two germline ends. The CDR3 sequence is 16 residues long. The CDR3 bases are TGTGCCAGCAGTTCCGGGACTCTAACAACTAATGAAAAACTGTTTTTT. Its protein product is CASSSGTLTTNEKLFF.

This rearrangement joins TRBV28 to TRBJ2-7; 7 bases match TRBD2. Per germline, CDR1 MDHEN and CDR2 SYDVKM. The CDR3 length is 16 residues. Trimming removed 5 bases from V and 2 bases from J; junction bases left unmatched: 12. CDR3 nucleotide sequence: TGTGCCAGCAGTCCTAGCGGCCTAGCATCGGCCTACGAGCAGTACTTC. This codes for CASSPSGLASAYEQYF.

The chain couples TRBV14 to TRBJ2-1, with 12 bases aligning to TRBD1. CDR3 length: 16 residues. V lost 4 bases, J lost 8 bases, and 9 bases stayed unmatched. Looked up from germline, CDR1 is SGHDN and CDR2 is FVKESK. The CDR3 reads CASSPLGTGGRDEQFF. For the CDR3, the DNA is TGTGCCAGCAGCCCCCTTGGGACAGGGGGCAGGGATGAGCAGTTCTTC.

The CDR3 sequence: CASSFVGGQGFYEQYF. The DNA for the CDR3 is TGTGCCAGCAGTTTTGTGGGGGGACAGGGGTTCTACGAGCAGTACTTC. This chain joins TRBV27 and TRBJ2-7; 10 positions match TRBD1. V shed 3 bases and J 3 bases; nucleotides not matched to a gene: 8. The CDR3 is 16 residues long. The germline gives CDR1 MNHEY, CDR2 SMNVEV (reference sequence).

The V and J genes are TRBV15 and TRBJ2-3; 13 nucleotides match TRBD2. After removal of 0 bases from V and 7 bases from J, the junction contained 4 bases not matched to a gene. Germline CDR1 is LNHNV and CDR2 is YYDKDF (reference sequence). The length of the CDR3 is 16 residues. CDR3 amino acids: CATSRETSGGRYTQYF. The DNA of the CDR3 is TGTGCCACCAGCAGAGAGACTAGCGGGGGGCGATATACGCAGTATTTT. Together with reference TRBV15 and TRBJ2-3, the CDR3 gives the full variable domain: DAMVIQNPRYQVTQFGKPVTLSCSQTLNHNVMYWYQQKSSQAPKLLFHYYDKDFNNEADTPDNFQSRRPNTSFCFLDIRSPGLGDTAMYLCATSRETSGGRYTQYFGPGTRLTVL.

The CDR3 nucleotides read TGTGCCAGCAGCTTGACTCCTATAGCTAACTATGGCTACACCTTC. Its translation: CASSLTPIANYGYTF. The gene calls are TRBV11-2 and TRBJ1-2; unclear D gene. Germline V gives CDR1 SGHAT, CDR2 FQNNGV. Trimming took off 3 bases at V and 0 bases at J, with 11 bases between the two ends. CDR3 length equals 15 residues.

The chain employs TRBV5-1 and TRBJ2-7, with D maybe TRBD2 (5 bases). The germline CDR1 and CDR2 sequences are SGHRS and YFSETQ. V lost 4 bases, J lost 0 bases, and 11 bases lay in between. The CDR3 is 14 amino acids. The CDR3 sequence is CASSPFRDSYEQYF. The CDR3 DNA sequence: TGCGCCAGCAGCCCTTTCCGGGACTCCTACGAGCAGTACTTC.